This entry concerns a single T cell receptor (beta chain). Its matching antigen is unknown. This sample was included in a study of shared clonotypes between healthy human individuals. Assay used: immunoSEQ multiplex PCR; TCRdb lists only in-frame clones, some missing. The repertoire holds under 1 million clones, 80% to 95% seen once, with nearly 25% in the top ten. General study findings and limits: Naive subsets, compared against memory subsets, generally had larger estimated richness values. For naive CD4 cells, 4% to 6% of clonotypes were shared across a handful of donors.

The V end lost 2 bases, the J end lost 4 bases, and 16 bases lay between the germline ends. Germline assignment: CDR1 MGHRA and CDR2 YSYEKL. CDR3 length equals 16 residues. CD8 cells regarded as naive lacked CD45RO, were positively chosen for CCR7, and omitted terminally differentiated effector memory CD45RA+ cells. The healthy adult donors were HIV-negative and reported no recent acute infections or vaccinations. Within Nashville, Tennessee resided all donors, each a Caucasian adult. The sample was naive CD8+ T cells sorted from blood. This chain joins TRBV4-1 and TRBJ2-3; TRBD2 is a possible D gene (6 bases). The sequence was collected from a young man in good health. CDR3 loop: CASSQQAELAADTQYF. CDR3 in DNA: TGCGCCAGCAGCCAACAGGCCGAACTAGCAGCAGATACGCAGTATTTT.